This T cell receptor beta chain was documented in a study of CD8+ T cells in alopecia areata. For the study at large: Tofacitinib dosing lasted 6 to 18 months, which was then followed by 6 months off drug.

It was cDNA, reverse transcribed from extracted RNA, that served as the sequencing template. Sequencing was performed with immunoSEQ multiplex PCR; in TCRdb, only in-frame clones are kept and a portion is missing. The data show 150,000 to 200,000 clones, over 50% seen once. Study observations and caveats: Elevated clonality characterized lesional scalp relative to normal scalp, particularly in alopecia totalis/universalis. Whereas mice showed it more clearly, TCR sharing across patients was murkier, possibly because of HLA.

The authors sorted CD4+ and CD8+ T cells from PBMCs. Comments on this clone: Its antigen is not identified.

The V and J ends lost 4 bases and 8 bases, in that order; junction bases with no gene match: 5. CDR1 and CDR2 from the germline V gene are MGHRA and YSYEKL. The CDR3 loop spans 13 amino acids. Sequenced here: CD4+ T cells sorted from blood, sampled at week 0. This TCR was sampled from a human donor with alopecia areata. The chain is built from TRBV4-1 and TRBJ1-5; 7 nucleotides match TRBD1. The CDR3 loop reads CASSLTGLEPQHF. The CDR3 DNA sequence: TGCGCCAGCAGCCTGACAGGGCTAGAGCCCCAGCATTTT.